The 27 T cell receptor beta chains given below trace back to one sample, sequenced in a study of OX40 agonist ivuxolimab in advanced cancers. Some clones are missing from TCRdb's copy, which holds only in-frame ones; the method was immunoSEQ multiplex PCR. The sample shows around 26,000 clones, about 85% of them seen only once. Sequences were derived from CD4+ or CD8+ T cells sorted from blood, sampled in a trial of the OX40 agonist ivuxolimab. Every receptor here comes from an adult with an advanced solid tumor such as melanoma, head and neck, liver or kidney cancer.

The chain combines TRBV6-5 with TRBJ1-2; D is unclear. V lost 6 bases and J lost 2, with 10 bases in between. The CDR3 totals 13 residues. CDR1 is MNHEY and CDR2 is SVGAGI in the germline V gene. The CDR3 DNA is TGTGCCAGCAGCCCCAGAGACAACTATGGCTACACCTTC. Translation: CASSPRDNYGYTF.

This chain connects TRBV2 to TRBJ1-4; D ambiguous. Germline assignment: CDR1 SNHLY and CDR2 FYNNEI. With 3 bases removed from V and 10 bases from J, the gap between germline ends came to 9 bases. The CDR3 loop spans 12 amino acids. CDR3 region: CASSEMEGKLFF. The CDR3 DNA follows: TGTGCCAGCAGTGAGATGGAGGGAAAACTGTTTTTT.

This sequence joins TRBV9 and TRBJ2-3; no clear D gene. CDR1 and CDR2 from the germline V gene are SGDLS and YYNGEE. The ends were cut back, 2 bases at V and 2 bases at J, with 9 bases in the middle. This CDR3 contains 14 residues. CDR3 region: CASSVWGTTDTQYF. CDR3 in DNA: TGTGCCAGCAGCGTCTGGGGTACCACAGATACGCAGTATTTT. The full variable domain, rest sourced from reference TRBV9 and TRBJ2-3, is DSGVTQTPKHLITATGQRVTLRCSPRSGDLSVYWYQQSLDQGLQFLIQYYNGEERAKGNILERFSAQQFPDLHSELNLSSLELGDSALYFCASSVWGTTDTQYFGPGTRLTVL.

This chain connects TRBV11-3 to TRBJ2-7, with a possible D match to TRBD2 (5 bases). Deletions cut 4 bases from V and 0 bases from J, with 19 bases between. Germline CDR1 SGHNT, CDR2 YENEEA. CDR3 size: 17 residues. The CDR3 sequence: CASSSSGRVGSSYEQYF. The CDR3 coding sequence is TGTGCCAGCAGCTCAAGCGGTAGGGTCGGAAGCTCCTACGAGCAGTACTTC.

The rearrangement joins TRBV6-5 to TRBJ2-7; TRBD1 is a possible D gene (6 bases). The CDR3 covers 13 residues. Trimming stripped 6 bases from V and 5 bases from J, with 14 bases between. Per germline, CDR1 MNHEY and CDR2 SVGAGI. The CDR3 protein is CASRLQGTDEQYF. The CDR3 coding sequence is TGTGCCAGCAGACTACAGGGTACGGACGAGCAGTACTTC.

The chain employs TRBV9 and TRBJ2-3; D may be TRBD1 or TRBD2 (5 bases each). CDR1 and CDR2 (germline): SGDLS, YYNGEE. This CDR3 comprises 14 residues. Trimming left V 4 bases short and J 6 bases short, with 15 bases between. CDR3 DNA: TGTGCCAGCAGCACAGAACAGTGGGGGGATACGCAGTATTTT. It specifies CASSTEQWGDTQYF.

V usage is TRBV4-2 and J usage is TRBJ2-1; weak D call: TRBD2 (6 bases). The CDR3 is 16 amino acids. Germline V gene data show CDR1 as LGHNA and CDR2 as YNFKEQ. V gave up 1 base and J gave up 4 bases, with 14 bases separating them. Written as DNA, the CDR3 is TGTGCCAGCAGCCAAGTGGTTGCGGGGATTTACAATGAGCAGTTCTTC. Protein product: CASSQVVAGIYNEQFF.

This clone has a single count. The CDR3 DNA sequence: TGCGCCAGACGATTACTAGCGCTTACTTTCAATGAGCAGTTCTTC. It is translated as CARRLLALTFNEQFF. The V gene is TRBV10-1, the J gene TRBJ2-1, with TRBD2 identical over 7 bases. V was pared by 9 bases and J by 6 bases, with 14 bases of the junction left unmatched. CDR1 is WNHNN and CDR2 is SYGVQD in the germline V gene (reference sequence). This CDR3 is built from 15 residues.

This clone was seen only a few times. The chain employs TRBV2 and TRBJ2-1; no firm D call. This CDR3 spans 14 amino acids. The germline V gene has CDR1 SNHLY and CDR2 FYNNEI. V was clipped by 0 bases and J by 9 bases, with 12 bases between them. CDR3 coding DNA: TGTGCCAGCAGTGAAGCGCCCCAGAGGCTTGAGCAGTTCTTC. This codes for CASSEAPQRLEQFF.

Notes on this clone: A far larger clone differs by one base, so this is likely a read error. The CDR3, as DNA: TGTGCCAGCAGTGACACAGATACGCAGTATTTT. This gives the protein CASSDTDTQYF. The V and J genes are TRBV10-3 and TRBJ2-3; D uncertain. Germline assignment: CDR1 ENHRY and CDR2 SYGVKD. This CDR3 has 11 residues.

This clone occurred once. The chain uses TRBV11-2 and TRBJ2-7, with TRBD2 identical over 10 bases. Germline trimming cut 2 bases from V and 3 bases from J; bases unmatched to any gene: 4. The CDR3 is 15 amino acids. Looked up from germline, CDR1 is SGHAT and CDR2 is FQNNGV. The CDR3 DNA reads TGTGCCAGCAGCTTAAGCGGGGGGGCCATCTACGAGCAGTACTTC. Translating it yields CASSLSGGAIYEQYF.

The chain carries TRBV5-6 and TRBJ2-7, with no clear D. Trimming removed 1 base at V and 6 bases at J, with 5 bases between. Germline V CDR1 and CDR2: SGHDT, YYEEEE. The CDR3 loop spans 11 amino acids. CDR3 residues: CASSLKGEQYF. CDR3 nucleotide sequence: TGTGCCAGCAGCTTGAAGGGCGAGCAGTACTTC.

The gene calls are TRBV7-2 and TRBJ1-1; D is ambiguous. The CDR3 length is 14 residues. CDR1 is SGHTA and CDR2 is FQGNSA in the germline V gene. Trimming took 1 base from V and 7 from J, leaving 13 bases between them. The CDR3, as DNA: TGTGCCAGCAGCTTAGTACAGCAAACAAGTGAAGCTTTCTTT. Its protein product is CASSLVQQTSEAFF.

The chain combines TRBV9 with TRBJ2-1; D might be TRBD2 (6 bases). Germline V gene sequence: CDR1 SGDLS, CDR2 YYNGEE. V lost 2 bases and J 3 bases, leaving 21 bases between the germline ends. CDR3 size: 18 residues. The CDR3 region is CASSVPSHRDSNYNEQFF. The DNA of the CDR3 is TGTGCCAGCAGCGTCCCAAGTCACCGGGACTCCAACTACAATGAGCAGTTCTTC. Together with reference TRBV9 and TRBJ2-1, the CDR3 gives the full variable domain: DSGVTQTPKHLITATGQRVTLRCSPRSGDLSVYWYQQSLDQGLQFLIQYYNGEERAKGNILERFSAQQFPDLHSELNLSSLELGDSALYFCASSVPSHRDSNYNEQFFGPGTRLTVL.

This clone was observed a handful of times. The chain carries TRBV6-6 and TRBJ2-3; TRBD2 matches at 11 bases. After removal of 5 bases from V and 9 bases from J, the junction contained 13 bases not matched to a gene. The CDR3 is made up of 16 amino acids. CDR1 MNHNY and CDR2 SVGAGI come from the germline V gene (reference sequence). This CDR3 reads CASSPFSGGASWTQYF. Written as DNA, the CDR3 is TGTGCCAGCAGTCCCTTTAGCGGGGGGGCCTCGTGGACGCAGTATTTT.

V usage is TRBV19 and J usage is TRBJ2-7; 11 bases align to TRBD1. Germline trimming cut 6 bases from V and 0 bases from J; bases unmatched to any gene: 4. The CDR3 has 15 amino acids. CDR1 is LNHDA, CDR2 SQIVND, per germline (reference sequence). CDR3 region: CASRTGTGGSYEQYF. The CDR3 DNA sequence: TGTGCCAGTAGAACCGGGACAGGGGGCTCCTACGAGCAGTACTTC.

This clone was counted a single time. The rearrangement uses TRBV19 and TRBJ2-7; D unresolved. The CDR3 has 14 residues. The V and J ends lost 3 bases and 2 bases respectively, with 11 bases between them. Germline V CDR1 and CDR2: LNHDA, SQIVND (reference sequence). The DNA for the CDR3 is TGTGCCAGTAGTATGGTTGGGCAGGCCTACGAGCAGTACTTC. This translates into CASSMVGQAYEQYF.

The chain has TRBV5-5 and TRBJ1-5, with D possibly being TRBD1 (6 bases). Per the germline V gene, CDR1 is SGHKS and CDR2 is YYEKEE (reference sequence). Trimming removed 2 bases from V and 5 bases from J, with 14 bases in between. This CDR3 has 15 amino acids. The CDR3 bases are TGTGCCAGCAGCTTAGAAGGGTCAGGGGATCAGCCCCAGCATTTT. Its translation: CASSLEGSGDQPQHF.

V and J are TRBV19 and TRBJ2-6; D may match TRBD1 or TRBD2 (5 bases each). Germline loops: CDR1 LNHDA, CDR2 SQIVND (reference sequence). This CDR3 comprises 15 residues. Trimming took off 3 bases at V and 4 bases at J, with 10 bases between the two ends. CDR3 nucleotides: TGTGCCAGTAGTATCGGGGCAGGCGGGGCCAACGTCCTGACTTTC. Protein sequence: CASSIGAGGANVLTF.

CDR3 bases: TGTGCCAGCAGCGACTCCCCGGGACAGGGGACCTACGAGCAGTACTTC. Translating it yields CASSDSPGQGTYEQYF. The chain links TRBV9 to TRBJ2-7; 10 positions agree with TRBD1. The CDR3 sequence is 16 residues long. Unmatched junction bases numbered 8, after V lost 3 bases and J lost 2 bases. Per the germline V gene, CDR1 is SGDLS and CDR2 is YYNGEE.

The chain carries TRBV10-3 and TRBJ2-1; D might be TRBD1 or TRBD2, each matching 5 bases. The CDR3 sequence is 15 residues long. The V gene lost 4 bases and the J gene lost 7 bases, with 17 bases spanning the gap. Germline CDR1 is ENHRY and CDR2 is SYGVKD. The CDR3 coding sequence is TGTGCCATCAGTGGGCCGGGGCGTACCAGTAATGAGCAGTTCTTC. It is translated as CAISGPGRTSNEQFF.

This chain joins TRBV9 and TRBJ2-5, with 10 bases matching TRBD2. Trimming removed 3 bases from V and 5 bases from J; junction bases left unmatched: 10. Germline values: CDR1 SGDLS, CDR2 YYNGEE. The CDR3 is 16 residues long. CDR3 sequence reads: CASSASGGADLETQYF. The CDR3 DNA is TGTGCCAGCAGCGCCAGCGGGGGGGCCGATCTCGAGACCCAGTACTTC.

This chain joins TRBV30 and TRBJ1-2, with D perhaps TRBD1 (5 bases). Germline CDR1 reads GTSNPN; CDR2 reads SVGIG (reference sequence). The CDR3 consists of 14 residues. V lost 0 bases to trimming and J lost 7 bases, with 15 bases between them. CDR3 in DNA: TGTGCCTGGAGTGTTGGGGGGGAACCTCGTGGCTACACCTTC. As protein: CAWSVGGEPRGYTF.

On this clone itself: The same CDR3 can be traced to other DNA sequences in this sample. V usage is TRBV7-6 and J usage is TRBJ1-1; D gene uncertain. With 3 bases removed from V and 1 base from J, the gap between germline ends came to 9 bases. The CDR3 contains 14 residues. The germline CDR1 and CDR2 sequences are SGHVS and FNYEAQ. The CDR3 DNA reads as TGTGCCAGCAGCTTGGAGGTCCCGAACACTGAAGCTTTCTTT. Its translation: CASSLEVPNTEAFF. Combining the CDR3 with reference TRBV7-6 and TRBJ1-1 gives the whole variable domain GAGVSQSPRYKVTKRGQDVALRCDPISGHVSLYWYRQALGQGPEFLTYFNYEAQQDKSGLPNDRFSAERPEGSISTLTIQRTEQRDSAMYRCASSLEVPNTEAFFGQGTRLTVV.

V is TRBV7-8 and J is TRBJ2-1; 7 positions agree with TRBD1. After removal of 5 bases from V and 8 bases from J, the junction contained 6 bases not matched to a gene. This CDR3 has 13 amino acids. Germline CDR1 is SGHVS and CDR2 is FQNEAQ. The CDR3, as DNA: TGTGCCAGCAGCCCAGGTACAGGGGATGAGCAGTTCTTC. Translating it yields CASSPGTGDEQFF.

This clone was observed a few times. This chain uses TRBV7-3 with TRBJ1-6, with TRBD1 matching 8 bases. V was pared by 5 bases and J by 9 bases, with 9 bases of the junction left unmatched. Looked up from germline, CDR1 is SGHTA and CDR2 is FQGTGA. The CDR3 is 15 residues long. The CDR3 DNA reads as TGTGCCAGCAGCCCAGGACAGGGCCTAATTTCACCCCTCCACTTT. Translated, it gives CASSPGQGLISPLHF.

The chain joins TRBV13 to TRBJ2-2; TRBD2 aligns across 8 bases. V dropped 5 bases and J dropped 6; count of bases not matched to a gene: 5. The CDR3 has 14 amino acids. From germline, CDR1 is PRHDT and CDR2 FYEKMQ (reference sequence). The CDR3 sequence: CASSPRLAPGELFF. The CDR3 nucleotides are TGTGCCAGCAGCCCACGACTAGCGCCCGGGGAGCTGTTTTTT.